The entry below describes one T cell receptor (beta chain). What it binds is not known. The PCR employed 60 Vbeta primers together with 13 Jbeta primers. Sequencing was performed with immunoSEQ multiplex PCR; in TCRdb, only in-frame clones are kept and a portion is missing. The table includes 85,000 to 110,000 clones, approximately 72% detected once. These data are taken from a study of cytomegalovirus exposure and HLA in healthy donors. The study, taken as a whole, reports: The later analysis indicated that the majority of CMV-associated TCR beta chains appeared HLA-restricted. Earlier analysis found most TCR beta V segments productive about 90% or about 30% of the time. Reported results showed that the classifier diagnosed cytomegalovirus status with high specificity and sensitivity.

CDR1 and CDR2 from the germline V gene are SGHRS and YFSETQ. With 5 bases clipped from V and 3 bases from J, the junction kept 4 bases outside the gene matches. This CDR3 contains 14 residues. Specimen: PBMCs. V is TRBV5-1 and J is TRBJ2-7; 11 positions agree with TRBD2. The TCR was taken from a woman aged 45-65 years in good health and CMV-seronegative. The CDR3 region has the DNA TGCGCCAGCAGACGACTAGCGGGGATCTACGAGCAGTACTTC. It translates to CASRRLAGIYEQYF.